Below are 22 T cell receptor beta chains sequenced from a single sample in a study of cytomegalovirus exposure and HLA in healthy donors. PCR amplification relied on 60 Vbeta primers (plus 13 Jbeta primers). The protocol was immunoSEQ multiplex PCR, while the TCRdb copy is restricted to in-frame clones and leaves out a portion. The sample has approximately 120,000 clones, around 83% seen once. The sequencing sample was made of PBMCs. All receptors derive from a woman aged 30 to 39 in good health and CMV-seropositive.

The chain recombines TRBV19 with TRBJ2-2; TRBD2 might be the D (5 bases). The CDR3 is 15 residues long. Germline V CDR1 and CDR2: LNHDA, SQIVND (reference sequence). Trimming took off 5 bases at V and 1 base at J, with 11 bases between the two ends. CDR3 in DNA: TGTGCCAGTAGTGGGGAGCGGTTGAACACCGGGGAGCTGTTTTTT. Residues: CASSGERLNTGELFF.

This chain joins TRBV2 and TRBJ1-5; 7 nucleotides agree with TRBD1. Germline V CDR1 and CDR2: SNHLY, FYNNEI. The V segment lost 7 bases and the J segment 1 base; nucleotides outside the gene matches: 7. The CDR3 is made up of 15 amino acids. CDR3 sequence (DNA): TGTGCCAGCACCCGAGACAGGGCCAGCAATCAGCCCCAGCATTTT. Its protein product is CASTRDRASNQPQHF.

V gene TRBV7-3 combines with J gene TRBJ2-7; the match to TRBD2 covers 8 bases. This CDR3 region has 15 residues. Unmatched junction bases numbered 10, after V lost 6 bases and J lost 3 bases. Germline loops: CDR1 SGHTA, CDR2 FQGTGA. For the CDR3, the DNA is TGTGCCAGCAGTATCCTAGCGGGCGGTTTCTACGAGCAGTACTTC. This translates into CASSILAGGFYEQYF.

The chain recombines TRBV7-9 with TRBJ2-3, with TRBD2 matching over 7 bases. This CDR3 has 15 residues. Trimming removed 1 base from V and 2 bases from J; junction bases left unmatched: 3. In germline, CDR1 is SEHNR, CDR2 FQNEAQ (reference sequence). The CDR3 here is CASSLGGGATDTQYF. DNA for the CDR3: TGTGCCAGCAGCTTAGGGGGAGGGGCCACAGATACGCAGTATTTT.

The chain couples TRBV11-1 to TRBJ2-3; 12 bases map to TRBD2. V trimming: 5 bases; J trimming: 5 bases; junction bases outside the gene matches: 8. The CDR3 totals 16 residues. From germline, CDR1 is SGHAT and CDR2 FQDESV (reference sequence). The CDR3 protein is CASSKLAGGLGDTQYF. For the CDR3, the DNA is TGTGCCAGCAGCAAACTAGCGGGGGGACTCGGAGATACGCAGTATTTT.

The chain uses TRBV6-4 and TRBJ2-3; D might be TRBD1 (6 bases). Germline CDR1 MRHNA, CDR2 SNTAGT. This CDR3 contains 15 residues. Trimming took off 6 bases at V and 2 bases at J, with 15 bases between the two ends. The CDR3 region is CASSRQTGNTDTQYF. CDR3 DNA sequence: TGTGCCAGCAGCCGCCAAACAGGGAACACAGATACGCAGTATTTT.

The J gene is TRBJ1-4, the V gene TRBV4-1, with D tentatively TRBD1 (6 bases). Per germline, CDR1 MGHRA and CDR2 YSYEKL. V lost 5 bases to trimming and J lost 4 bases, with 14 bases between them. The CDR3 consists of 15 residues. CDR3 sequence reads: CASSSRGAGNEKLFF. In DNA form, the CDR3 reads TGCGCCAGCAGCTCCCGGGGGGCGGGTAATGAAAAACTGTTTTTT.

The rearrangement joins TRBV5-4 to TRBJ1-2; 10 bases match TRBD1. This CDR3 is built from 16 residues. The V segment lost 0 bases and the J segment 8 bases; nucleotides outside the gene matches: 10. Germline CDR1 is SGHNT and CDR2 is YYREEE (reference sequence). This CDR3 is CASSLVKRDRGLGYTF. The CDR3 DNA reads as TGTGCCAGCAGCTTGGTCAAACGCGACAGGGGGCTAGGCTACACCTTC.

As DNA, the CDR3 is TGTGCCAGCAGCGGGGTGGGGGGGGCCGAGCAGTACTTC. It is translated as CASSGVGGAEQYF. The chain has TRBV5-6 and TRBJ2-7, with a tentative D call TRBD2 (7 bases). This CDR3 spans 13 amino acids. The germline V gene encodes CDR1 SGHDT and CDR2 YYEEEE. Trimming took 4 bases from V and 6 from J, leaving 14 bases between them.

The CDR3, as DNA: TGCAGCGTGGATCCCTGGGGACAGGGCACAGATACGCAGTATTTT. Its translation is CSVDPWGQGTDTQYF. This chain connects TRBV29-1 to TRBJ2-3; 8 bases fit TRBD1. Germline values: CDR1 SQVTM, CDR2 ANQGSEA. The V segment lost 6 bases and the J segment 1 base; nucleotides outside the gene matches: 9. CDR3 length: 15 amino acids.

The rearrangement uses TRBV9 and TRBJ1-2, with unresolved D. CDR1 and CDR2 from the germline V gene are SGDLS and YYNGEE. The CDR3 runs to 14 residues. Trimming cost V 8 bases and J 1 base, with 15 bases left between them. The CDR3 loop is CARGGPPLNYGYTF. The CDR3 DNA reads TGTGCCAGAGGAGGTCCTCCACTTAACTATGGCTACACCTTC.

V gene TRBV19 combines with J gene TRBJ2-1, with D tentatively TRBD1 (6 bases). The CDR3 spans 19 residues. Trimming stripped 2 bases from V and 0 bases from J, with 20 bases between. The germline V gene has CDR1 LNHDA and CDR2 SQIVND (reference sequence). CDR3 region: CASSIMARRGPSSYNEQFF. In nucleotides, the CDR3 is TGTGCCAGTAGTATAATGGCTCGCAGGGGCCCAAGCTCCTACAATGAGCAGTTCTTC.

CDR3 residues: CASREGTTGPPYEQYF. Here the CDR3 DNA reads TGCGCCAGCAGGGAGGGAACGACAGGGCCCCCCTACGAGCAGTACTTC. The chain uses TRBV10-1 and TRBJ2-7; possibly TRBD1 for D (7 bases). The ends were cut back, 6 bases at V and 2 bases at J, with 20 bases in the middle. The CDR3 spans 16 residues. CDR1 is WNHNN and CDR2 is SYGVQD in the germline V gene (reference sequence).

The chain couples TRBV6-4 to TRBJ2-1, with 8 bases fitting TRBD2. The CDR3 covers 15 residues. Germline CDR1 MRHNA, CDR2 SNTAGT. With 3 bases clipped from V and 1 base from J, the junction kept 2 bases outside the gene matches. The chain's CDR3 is CASSESGRSYNEQFF. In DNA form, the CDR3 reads TGTGCCAGCAGTGAAAGCGGGAGATCCTACAATGAGCAGTTCTTC.

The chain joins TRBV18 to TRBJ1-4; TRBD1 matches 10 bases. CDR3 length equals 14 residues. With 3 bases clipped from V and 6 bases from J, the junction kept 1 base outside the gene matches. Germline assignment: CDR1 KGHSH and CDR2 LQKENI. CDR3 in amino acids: CASSPGTGDEKLFF. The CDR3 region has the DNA TGTGCCAGCTCACCCGGGACAGGGGATGAAAAACTGTTTTTT.

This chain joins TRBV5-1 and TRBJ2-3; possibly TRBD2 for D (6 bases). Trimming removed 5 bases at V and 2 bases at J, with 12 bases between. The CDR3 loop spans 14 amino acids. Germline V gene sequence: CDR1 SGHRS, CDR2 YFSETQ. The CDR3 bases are TGCGCCAGCAGGTGGGGCGGGACCACAGATACGCAGTATTTT. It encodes CASRWGGTTDTQYF.

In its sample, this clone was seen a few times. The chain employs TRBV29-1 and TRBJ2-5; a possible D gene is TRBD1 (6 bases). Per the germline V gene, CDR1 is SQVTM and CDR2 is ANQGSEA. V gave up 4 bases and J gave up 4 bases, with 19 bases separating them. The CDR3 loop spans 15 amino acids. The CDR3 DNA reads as TGCAGCGTTGCCCCAGGGGCGAGTTGGGGAGAGACCCAGTACTTC. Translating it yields CSVAPGASWGETQYF.

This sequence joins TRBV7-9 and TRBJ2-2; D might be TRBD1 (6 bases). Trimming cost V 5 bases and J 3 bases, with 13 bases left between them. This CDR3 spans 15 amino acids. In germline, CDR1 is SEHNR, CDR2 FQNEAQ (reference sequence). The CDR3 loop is CASSARGSYTGELFF. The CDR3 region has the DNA TGTGCCAGCAGCGCCAGGGGTTCCTACACCGGGGAGCTGTTTTTT.

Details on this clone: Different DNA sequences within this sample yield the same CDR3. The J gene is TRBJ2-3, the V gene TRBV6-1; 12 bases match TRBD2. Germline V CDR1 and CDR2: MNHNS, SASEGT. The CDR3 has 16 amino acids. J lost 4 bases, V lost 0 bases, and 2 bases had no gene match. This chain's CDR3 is CASSEALAGGPDTQYF. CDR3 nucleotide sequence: TGTGCCAGCAGTGAAGCGCTAGCGGGGGGGCCAGATACGCAGTATTTT.

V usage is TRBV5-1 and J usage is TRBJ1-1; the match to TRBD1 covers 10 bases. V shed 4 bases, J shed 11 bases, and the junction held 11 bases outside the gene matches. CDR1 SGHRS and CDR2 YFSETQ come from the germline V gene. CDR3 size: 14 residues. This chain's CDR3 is CASSPGGGQGSAFF. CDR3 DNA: TGCGCCAGCAGCCCAGGTGGGGGACAGGGGTCGGCTTTCTTT.

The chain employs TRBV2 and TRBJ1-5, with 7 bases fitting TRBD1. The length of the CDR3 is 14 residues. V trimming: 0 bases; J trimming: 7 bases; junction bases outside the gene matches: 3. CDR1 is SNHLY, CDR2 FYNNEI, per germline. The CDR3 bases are TGTGCCAGCAGTGAAGCCAGGGGGGTGCAGCCCCAGCATTTT. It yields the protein CASSEARGVQPQHF.

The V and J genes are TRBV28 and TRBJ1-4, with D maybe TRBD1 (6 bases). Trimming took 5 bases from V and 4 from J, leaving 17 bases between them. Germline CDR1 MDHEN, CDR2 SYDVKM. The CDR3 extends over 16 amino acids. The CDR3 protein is CASSLLGQPFNEKLFF. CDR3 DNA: TGTGCCAGCAGTCTTCTCGGACAGCCCTTTAATGAAAAACTGTTTTTT.